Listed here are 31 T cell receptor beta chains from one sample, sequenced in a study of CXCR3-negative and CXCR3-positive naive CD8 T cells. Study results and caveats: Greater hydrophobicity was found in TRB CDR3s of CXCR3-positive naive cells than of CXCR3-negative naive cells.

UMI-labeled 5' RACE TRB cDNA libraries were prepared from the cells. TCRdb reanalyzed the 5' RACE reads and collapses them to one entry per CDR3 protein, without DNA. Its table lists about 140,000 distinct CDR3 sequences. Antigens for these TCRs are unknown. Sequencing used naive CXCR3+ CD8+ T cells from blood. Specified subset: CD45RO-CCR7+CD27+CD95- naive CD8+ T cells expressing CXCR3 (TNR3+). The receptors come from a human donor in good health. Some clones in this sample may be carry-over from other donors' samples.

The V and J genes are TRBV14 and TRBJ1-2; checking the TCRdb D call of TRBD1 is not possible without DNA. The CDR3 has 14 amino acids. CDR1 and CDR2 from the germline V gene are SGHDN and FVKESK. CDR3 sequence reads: CASSHDRELGGYTF.

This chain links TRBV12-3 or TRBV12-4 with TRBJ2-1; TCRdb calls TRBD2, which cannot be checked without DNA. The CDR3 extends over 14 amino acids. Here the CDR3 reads CASSSPARENEQFF.

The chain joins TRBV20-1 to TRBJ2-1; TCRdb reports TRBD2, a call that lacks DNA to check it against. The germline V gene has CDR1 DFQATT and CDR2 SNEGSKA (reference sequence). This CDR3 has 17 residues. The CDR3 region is CSARDLEGTSGNNEQFF.

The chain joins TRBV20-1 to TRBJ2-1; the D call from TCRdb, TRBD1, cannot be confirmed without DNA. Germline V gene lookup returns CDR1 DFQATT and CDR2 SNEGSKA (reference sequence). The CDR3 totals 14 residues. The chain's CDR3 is CSAFPPGDYNEQFF.

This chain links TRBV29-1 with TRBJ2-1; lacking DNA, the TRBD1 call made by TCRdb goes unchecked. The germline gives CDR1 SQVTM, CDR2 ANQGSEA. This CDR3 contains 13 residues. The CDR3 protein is CSVESRGDYEQFF.

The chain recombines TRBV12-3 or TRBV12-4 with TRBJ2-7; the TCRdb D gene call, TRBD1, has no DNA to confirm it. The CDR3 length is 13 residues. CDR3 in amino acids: CASSLPGGHEQYF.

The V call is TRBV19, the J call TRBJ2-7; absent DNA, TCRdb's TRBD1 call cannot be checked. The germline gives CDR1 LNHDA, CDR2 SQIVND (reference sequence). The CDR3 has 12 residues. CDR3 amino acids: CATLGTENEQYF.

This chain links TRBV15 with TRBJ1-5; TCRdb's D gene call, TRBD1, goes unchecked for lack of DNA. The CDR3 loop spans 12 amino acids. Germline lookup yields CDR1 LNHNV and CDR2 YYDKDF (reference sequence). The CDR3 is CATQQGNQPQHF.

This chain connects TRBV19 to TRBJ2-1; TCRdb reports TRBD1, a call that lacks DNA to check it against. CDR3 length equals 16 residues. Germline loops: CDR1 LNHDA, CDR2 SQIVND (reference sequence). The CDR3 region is CASSITGGWRGTEQFF.

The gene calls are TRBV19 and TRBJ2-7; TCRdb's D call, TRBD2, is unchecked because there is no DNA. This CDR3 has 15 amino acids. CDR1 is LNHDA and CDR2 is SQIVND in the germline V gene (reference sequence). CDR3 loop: CASSGGVDLSYEQYF.

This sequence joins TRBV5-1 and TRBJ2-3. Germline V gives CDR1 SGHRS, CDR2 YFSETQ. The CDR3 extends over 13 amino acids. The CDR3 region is CASSFSLTDTQYF. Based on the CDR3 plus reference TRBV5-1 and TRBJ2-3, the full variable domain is KAGVTQTPRYLIKTRGQQVTLSCSPISGHRSVSWYQQTPGQGLQFLFEYFSETQRNKGNFPGRFSGRQFSNSRSEMNVSTLELGDSALYLCASSFSLTDTQYFGPGTRLTVL.

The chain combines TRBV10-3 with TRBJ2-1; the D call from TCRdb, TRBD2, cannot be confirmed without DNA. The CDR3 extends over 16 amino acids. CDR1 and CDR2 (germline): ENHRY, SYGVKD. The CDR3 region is CAISSPASGSYNEQFF.

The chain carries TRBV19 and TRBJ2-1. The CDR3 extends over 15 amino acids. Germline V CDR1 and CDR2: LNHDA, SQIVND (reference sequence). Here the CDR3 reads CASSMGGGSYNEQFF. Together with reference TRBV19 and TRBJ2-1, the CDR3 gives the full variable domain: DGGITQSPKYLFRKEGQNVTLSCEQNLNHDAMYWYRQDPGQGLRLIYYSQIVNDFQKGDIAEGYSVSREKKESFPLTVTSAQKNPTAFYLCASSMGGGSYNEQFFGPGTRLTVL.

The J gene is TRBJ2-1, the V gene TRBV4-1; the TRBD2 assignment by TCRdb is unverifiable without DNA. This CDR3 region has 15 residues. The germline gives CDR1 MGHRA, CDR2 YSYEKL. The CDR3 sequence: CASSPQTSGPNEQFF.

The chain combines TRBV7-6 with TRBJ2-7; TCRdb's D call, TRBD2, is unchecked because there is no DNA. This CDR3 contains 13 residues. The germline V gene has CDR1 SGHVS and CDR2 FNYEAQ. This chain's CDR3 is CASYPGGKHEQYF.

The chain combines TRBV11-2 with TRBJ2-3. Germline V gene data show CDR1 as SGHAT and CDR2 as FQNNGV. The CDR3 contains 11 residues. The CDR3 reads CARRRGDTQYF.

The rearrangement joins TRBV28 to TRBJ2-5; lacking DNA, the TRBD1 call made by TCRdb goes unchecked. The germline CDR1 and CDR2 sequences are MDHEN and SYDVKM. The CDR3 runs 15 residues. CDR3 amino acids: CASSSGTGGAETQYF.

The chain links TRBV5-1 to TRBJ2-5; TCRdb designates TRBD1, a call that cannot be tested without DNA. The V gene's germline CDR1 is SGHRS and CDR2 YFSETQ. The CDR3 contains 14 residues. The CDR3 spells CASGGTGGPETQYF. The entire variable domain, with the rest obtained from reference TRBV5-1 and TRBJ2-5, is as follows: KAGVTQTPRYLIKTRGQQVTLSCSPISGHRSVSWYQQTPGQGLQFLFEYFSETQRNKGNFPGRFSGRQFSNSRSEMNVSTLELGDSALYLCASGGTGGPETQYFGPGTRLLVL.

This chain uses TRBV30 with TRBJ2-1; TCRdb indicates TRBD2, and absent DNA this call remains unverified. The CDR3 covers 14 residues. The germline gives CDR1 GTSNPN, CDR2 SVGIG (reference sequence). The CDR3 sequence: CAWSGGPSYNEQFF.

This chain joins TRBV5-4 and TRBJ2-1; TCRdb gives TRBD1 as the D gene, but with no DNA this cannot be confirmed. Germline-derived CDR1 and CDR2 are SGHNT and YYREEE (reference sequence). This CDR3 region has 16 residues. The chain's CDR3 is CASSPPGGSSYNEQFF.

The CDR3: CASSLGTSGPLGYEQYF. J is TRBJ2-7 and V is TRBV7-2; without DNA, the TCRdb call of TRBD2 cannot be checked. The CDR3 contains 17 residues. Germline V gives CDR1 SGHTA, CDR2 FQGNSA.

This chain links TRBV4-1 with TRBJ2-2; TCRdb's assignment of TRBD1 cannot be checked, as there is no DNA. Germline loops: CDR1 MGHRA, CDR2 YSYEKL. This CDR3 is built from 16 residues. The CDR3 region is CASSQPGTDNTGELFF.

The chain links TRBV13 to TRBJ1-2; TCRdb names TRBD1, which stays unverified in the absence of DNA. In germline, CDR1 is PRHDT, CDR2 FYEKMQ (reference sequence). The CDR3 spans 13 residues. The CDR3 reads CASSLNRVDGYTF.

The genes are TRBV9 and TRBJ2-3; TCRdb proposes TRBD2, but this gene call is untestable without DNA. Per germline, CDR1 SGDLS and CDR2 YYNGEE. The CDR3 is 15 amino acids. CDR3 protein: CASSVTGLALDTQYF. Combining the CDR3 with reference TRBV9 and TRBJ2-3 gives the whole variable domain DSGVTQTPKHLITATGQRVTLRCSPRSGDLSVYWYQQSLDQGLQFLIQYYNGEERAKGNILERFSAQQFPDLHSELNLSSLELGDSALYFCASSVTGLALDTQYFGPGTRLTVL.

The CDR3 loop is CASSLWESGEKLFF. The V and J genes are TRBV7-2 and TRBJ1-4. Germline CDR1 and CDR2: SGHTA and FQGNSA. The CDR3 has 14 amino acids.

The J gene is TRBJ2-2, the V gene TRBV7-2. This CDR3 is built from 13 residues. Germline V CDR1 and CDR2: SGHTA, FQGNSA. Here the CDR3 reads CASSLVSTGELFF.

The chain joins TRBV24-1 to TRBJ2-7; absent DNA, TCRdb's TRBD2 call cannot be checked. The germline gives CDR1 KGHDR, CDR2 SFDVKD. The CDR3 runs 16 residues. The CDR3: CATSLRISGYGYEQYF.

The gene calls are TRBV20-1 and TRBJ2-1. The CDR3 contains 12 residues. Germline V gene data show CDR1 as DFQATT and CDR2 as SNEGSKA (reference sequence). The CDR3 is CSVENPHNEQFF.

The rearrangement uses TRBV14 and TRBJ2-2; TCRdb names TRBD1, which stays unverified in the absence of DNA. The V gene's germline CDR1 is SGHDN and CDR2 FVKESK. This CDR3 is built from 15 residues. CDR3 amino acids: CASSQLGAVTGELFF.

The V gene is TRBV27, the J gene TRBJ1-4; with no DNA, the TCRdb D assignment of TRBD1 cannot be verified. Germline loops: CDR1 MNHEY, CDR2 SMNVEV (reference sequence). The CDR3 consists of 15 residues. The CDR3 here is CASSLSGQGFEKLFF.

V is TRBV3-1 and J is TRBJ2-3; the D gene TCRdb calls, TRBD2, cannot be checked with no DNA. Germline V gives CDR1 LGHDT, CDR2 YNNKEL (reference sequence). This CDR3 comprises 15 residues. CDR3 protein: CASTPPGGGPDTQYF.